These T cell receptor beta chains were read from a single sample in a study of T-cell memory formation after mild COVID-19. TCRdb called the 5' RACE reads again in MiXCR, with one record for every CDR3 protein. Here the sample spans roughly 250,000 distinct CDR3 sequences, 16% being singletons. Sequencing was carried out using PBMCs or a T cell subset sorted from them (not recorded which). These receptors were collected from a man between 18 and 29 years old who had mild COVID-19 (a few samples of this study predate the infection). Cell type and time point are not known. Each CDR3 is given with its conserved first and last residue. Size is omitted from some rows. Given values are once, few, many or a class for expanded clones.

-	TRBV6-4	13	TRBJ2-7	CARPGQGTYEQYF
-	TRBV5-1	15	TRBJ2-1	CASSLAGAGGNEQFF
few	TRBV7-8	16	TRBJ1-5	CASSLRGAYSNQPQHF
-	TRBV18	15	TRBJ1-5	CASSPTNSVNQPQHF
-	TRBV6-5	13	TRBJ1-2	CASRGQGAFGYTF
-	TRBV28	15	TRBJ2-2	CASSQTGANTGELFF
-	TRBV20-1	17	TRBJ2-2	CSAREAGGSVGTGELFF
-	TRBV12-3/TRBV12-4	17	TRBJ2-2	CASSSRTGRPYTGELFF
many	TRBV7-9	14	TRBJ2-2	CASSLDWAAGELFF
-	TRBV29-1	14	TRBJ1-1	CSVEGALQGTEAFF
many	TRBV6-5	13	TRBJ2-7	CASSRTGSYEQYF
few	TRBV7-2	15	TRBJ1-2	CASSLDPGQWGGYTF
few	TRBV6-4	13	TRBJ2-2	CASSVPNTGELFF
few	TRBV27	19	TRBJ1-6	CASRTAPRDSSFYNSPLHF
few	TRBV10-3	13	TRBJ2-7	CAISDREGAEQYF
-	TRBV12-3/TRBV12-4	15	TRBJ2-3	CASSYDTTSTDTQYF
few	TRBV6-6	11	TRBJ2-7	CASSYSTEQYF
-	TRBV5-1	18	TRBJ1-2	CASSLSGDSGGANYGYTF
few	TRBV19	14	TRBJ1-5	CASGTGFGNQPQHF
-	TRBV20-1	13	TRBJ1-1	CSAKTGMNTEAFF
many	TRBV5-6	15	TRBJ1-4	CASSFRDRLNEKLFF
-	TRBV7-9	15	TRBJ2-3	CASSREQGVTDTQYF
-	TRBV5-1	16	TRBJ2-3	CASSSPTSGDPDTQYF
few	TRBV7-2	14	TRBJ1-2	CASSERRAFYGYTF
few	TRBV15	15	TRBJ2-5	CATSREQGPQETQYF
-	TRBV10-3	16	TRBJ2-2	CAISPSVVGGTGELFF
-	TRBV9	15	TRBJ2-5	CASSGLDGKRETQYF
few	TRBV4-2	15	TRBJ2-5	CASSQDPGAEETQYF
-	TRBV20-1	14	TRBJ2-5	CSAYRRGVVETQYF
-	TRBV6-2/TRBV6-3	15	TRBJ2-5	CASSPGTSVGETQYF
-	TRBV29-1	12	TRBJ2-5	CSVTQGRETQYF
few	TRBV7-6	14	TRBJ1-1	CASSFAGRGTEAFF
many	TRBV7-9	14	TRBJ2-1	CASRPSGGYNEQFF
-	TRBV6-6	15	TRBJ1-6	CARSSPGQGVSPLHF
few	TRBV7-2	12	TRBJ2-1	CASSRNRDRLRF
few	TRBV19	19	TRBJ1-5	CASSIEPDRFGYSNQPQHF
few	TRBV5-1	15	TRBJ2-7	CASSLGDRDRYEQYF
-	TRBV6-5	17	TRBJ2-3	CASSYSGQGAFTDTQYF
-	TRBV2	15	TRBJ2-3	CASSPRTSGTDTQYF
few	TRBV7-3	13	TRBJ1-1	CASSVIRDTEAFF
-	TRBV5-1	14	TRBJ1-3	CASSLFGAGNTIYF
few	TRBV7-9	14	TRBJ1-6	CASSLAMSSGPLHF
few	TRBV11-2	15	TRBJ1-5	CASSQNLGGNQPQHF
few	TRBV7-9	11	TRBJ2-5	CASRPGETQYF
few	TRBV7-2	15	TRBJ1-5	CASSPRSQGNQPQHF
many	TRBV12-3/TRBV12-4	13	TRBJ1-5	CASSLGSFQPQHF
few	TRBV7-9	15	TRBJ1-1	CASSYIQGYLAEAFF
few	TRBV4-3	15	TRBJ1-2	CASSQFPKGDYGYTF
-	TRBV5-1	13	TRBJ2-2	CASSLQRSGELFF
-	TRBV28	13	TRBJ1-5	CAINRGRNQPQHF
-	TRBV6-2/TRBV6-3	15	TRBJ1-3	CASISAGITGNTIYF
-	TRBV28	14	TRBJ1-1	CASSLTGTHTEAFF